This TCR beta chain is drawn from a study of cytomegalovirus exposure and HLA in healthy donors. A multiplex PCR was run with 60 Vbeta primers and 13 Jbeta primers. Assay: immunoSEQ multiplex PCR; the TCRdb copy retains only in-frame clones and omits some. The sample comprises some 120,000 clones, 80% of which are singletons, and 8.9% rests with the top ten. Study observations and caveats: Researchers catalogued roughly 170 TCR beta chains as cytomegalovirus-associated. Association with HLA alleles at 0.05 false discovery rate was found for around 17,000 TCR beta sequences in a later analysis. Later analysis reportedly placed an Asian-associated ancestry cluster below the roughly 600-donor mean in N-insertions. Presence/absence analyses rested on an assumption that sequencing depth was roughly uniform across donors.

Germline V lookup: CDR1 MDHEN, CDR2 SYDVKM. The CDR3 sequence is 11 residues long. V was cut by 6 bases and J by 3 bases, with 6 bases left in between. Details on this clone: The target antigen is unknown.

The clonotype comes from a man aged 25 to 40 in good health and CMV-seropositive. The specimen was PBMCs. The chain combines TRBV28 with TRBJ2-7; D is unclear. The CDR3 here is CASRKHYEQYF. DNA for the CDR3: TGTGCCAGCAGGAAGCACTACGAGCAGTACTTC.